The rows below give T cell receptor beta chains drawn from one sample of a study of T cell responses to AZD1222 COVID-19 vaccine. The repertoire was sequenced with immunoSEQ multiplex PCR; TCRdb's copy has only in-frame clones and lacks some. The top ten clones hold approximately 3% of a sample with about 140,000 clones, about 89% of them seen once. The sample consisted of peripheral blood, taken on day 0 of AZD1222 vaccination. The receptors come from an adult in good health. Each CDR3 is given with its conserved first and last residue. Each record gives: clone size, V gene, J gene, D gene, CDR3 DNA, CDR3 protein. The D gene is left open where the match is weak. The size field is filled for only some rows; it gives once, few, many or a size class.

abundance: NA; v_gene: TRBV28; j_gene: TRBJ2-5; d_gene: NA; CDR3nt: TGTGCCAGCAGCGAAGGGTGGACTCAAGAGACCCAGTACTTC; CDR3aa: CASSEGWTQETQYF
abundance: NA; v_gene: TRBV11-2; j_gene: TRBJ2-7; d_gene: TRBD2; CDR3nt: TGTGCCAGCAGCTTTCTTGGCGGGAGGAGCTCCTACGAGCAGTACTTC; CDR3aa: CASSFLGGRSSYEQYF
abundance: NA; v_gene: TRBV10-3; j_gene: TRBJ2-7; d_gene: TRBD2; CDR3nt: TGTGCCATCAGTGAGTCTATAGCGGGAGACTACGAGCAGTACTTC; CDR3aa: CAISESIAGDYEQYF
abundance: NA; v_gene: TRBV5-1; j_gene: TRBJ1-1; d_gene: NA; CDR3nt: TGCGCCAGCAGCCCGGGCGCCAAACCCCGTGAAGCTTTCTTT; CDR3aa: CASSPGAKPREAFF
abundance: NA; v_gene: TRBV30; j_gene: TRBJ1-5; d_gene: TRBD1; CDR3nt: TGTGCCTGGAGTGGGACAGGGAGTCAGCCCCAGCATTTT; CDR3aa: CAWSGTGSQPQHF
abundance: few; v_gene: TRBV18; j_gene: TRBJ2-1; d_gene: TRBD2; CDR3nt: TGTGCCAGCTCACCATACGTGACTAGCGAAAATGAGCAGTTCTTC; CDR3aa: CASSPYVTSENEQFF
abundance: NA; v_gene: TRBV7-9; j_gene: TRBJ2-1; d_gene: NA; CDR3nt: TGTGCCAGCAGCTTAGCACTAGCTGAGCAGTTCTTC; CDR3aa: CASSLALAEQFF
abundance: NA; v_gene: TRBV6-5; j_gene: TRBJ1-5; d_gene: TRBD1; CDR3nt: TGTGCCAGCAGTCCGGACAGGGCCCAGCCCCAGCATTTT; CDR3aa: CASSPDRAQPQHF
abundance: NA; v_gene: TRBV7-8; j_gene: TRBJ2-7; d_gene: TRBD2; CDR3nt: TGTGCCAGCAGCTTATCTCTAGCGGGAGTCTACTACGAGCAGTACTTC; CDR3aa: CASSLSLAGVYYEQYF
abundance: NA; v_gene: TRBV7-8; j_gene: TRBJ2-7; d_gene: NA; CDR3nt: TGTGCCAGCAGCTTGGACAGAACCTACGAGCAGTACTTC; CDR3aa: CASSLDRTYEQYF
abundance: NA; v_gene: TRBV4-1; j_gene: TRBJ1-2; d_gene: NA; CDR3nt: TGCGCCAGCAGCCAAGAAGAAAGGGGGAGGAACTATGGCTACACCTTC; CDR3aa: CASSQEERGRNYGYTF
abundance: NA; v_gene: TRBV7-7; j_gene: TRBJ2-5; d_gene: TRBD2; CDR3nt: TGTGCTAGCAGCTCCGGGACTAGCGGGGGGGCCGAGACCCAGTACTTC; CDR3aa: CASSSGTSGGAETQYF
abundance: NA; v_gene: TRBV2; j_gene: TRBJ2-1; d_gene: NA; CDR3nt: TGTGCCAGCAGTGAGTTGTGGGGGGCTCCCTCGAGCTCCTACAATGAGCAGTTCTTC; CDR3aa: CASSELWGAPSSSYNEQFF
abundance: NA; v_gene: TRBV19; j_gene: TRBJ1-2; d_gene: NA; CDR3nt: TGTGCCAGTAGTATAGGCAGGGAGCACCTCGGCTACACCTTC; CDR3aa: CASSIGREHLGYTF
abundance: NA; v_gene: TRBV5-6; j_gene: TRBJ1-1; d_gene: NA; CDR3nt: TGTGCCAGCAGCTTCAGGGGGAACACTGAAGCTTTCTTT; CDR3aa: CASSFRGNTEAFF
abundance: NA; v_gene: TRBV19; j_gene: TRBJ2-7; d_gene: TRBD1; CDR3nt: TGTGCCAGTAGCATCCGACAGGGACCCTACGAGCAGTACTTC; CDR3aa: CASSIRQGPYEQYF
abundance: NA; v_gene: TRBV19; j_gene: TRBJ1-5; d_gene: NA; CDR3nt: TGTGCCAGTAGTATGCCGGGGGCGCAGCCCCAGCATTTT; CDR3aa: CASSMPGAQPQHF
abundance: NA; v_gene: TRBV5-4; j_gene: TRBJ2-7; d_gene: TRBD1; CDR3nt: TGTGCCAGCAGCTTGGGGGGACAGGGAATAAACGAGCAGTACTTC; CDR3aa: CASSLGGQGINEQYF
abundance: NA; v_gene: TRBV4-2; j_gene: TRBJ2-1; d_gene: NA; CDR3nt: TGTGCCAGCAGCCAAGAGGTTAGGGACCACTACAATGAGCAGTTCTTC; CDR3aa: CASSQEVRDHYNEQFF
abundance: NA; v_gene: TRBV7-3; j_gene: TRBJ2-7; d_gene: NA; CDR3nt: TGTGCCAGCAGTTCTGGACAGCGCTACGAGCAGTACTTC; CDR3aa: CASSSGQRYEQYF
abundance: NA; v_gene: TRBV7-9; j_gene: TRBJ1-1; d_gene: NA; CDR3nt: TGTGCCAGCGGACGAAGAATGAACACTGAAGCTTTCTTT; CDR3aa: CASGRRMNTEAFF
abundance: NA; v_gene: TRBV9; j_gene: TRBJ1-4; d_gene: NA; CDR3nt: TGTGCCAGCAGCGTAGAGGGAGGCGGAGGCCGGGCGAATGAAAAACTGTTTTTT; CDR3aa: CASSVEGGGGRANEKLFF
abundance: NA; v_gene: TRBV7-2; j_gene: TRBJ2-5; d_gene: NA; CDR3nt: TGTGCCAGCCAGCATTCTGGGGGGAATTTCCAAGAGACCCAGTACTTC; CDR3aa: CASQHSGGNFQETQYF
abundance: NA; v_gene: TRBV30; j_gene: TRBJ2-4; d_gene: NA; CDR3nt: TGTGCCTGGAATGTTGCCCTTAAAAACATTCAGTACTTC; CDR3aa: CAWNVALKNIQYF
abundance: once; v_gene: TRBV7-2; j_gene: TRBJ2-2; d_gene: NA; CDR3nt: TGTGCCAGCAGCTTACGGCCTCGGGAGCGGGAGCTGTTTTTT; CDR3aa: CASSLRPRERELFF
abundance: NA; v_gene: TRBV19; j_gene: TRBJ1-1; d_gene: NA; CDR3nt: TGTGCCAGTAGTCGACTGGAGGGGACTGAAGCTTTCTTT; CDR3aa: CASSRLEGTEAFF
abundance: NA; v_gene: TRBV27; j_gene: TRBJ1-5; d_gene: TRBD1; CDR3nt: TGTGCCAGCACCTATTACGTCCCGGGACAGGGTCGAAGCAATCAGCCCCAGCATTTT; CDR3aa: CASTYYVPGQGRSNQPQHF
abundance: NA; v_gene: TRBV6-4; j_gene: TRBJ2-1; d_gene: NA; CDR3nt: TGTGCCAGCAGTGTGACGGACGACAATGAGCAGTTCTTC; CDR3aa: CASSVTDDNEQFF
abundance: NA; v_gene: TRBV12-3/TRBV12-4; j_gene: TRBJ2-1; d_gene: NA; CDR3nt: TGTGCCAGCAGCCTCGGGACTTACAATGAGCAGTTCTTC; CDR3aa: CASSLGTYNEQFF
abundance: NA; v_gene: TRBV7-2; j_gene: TRBJ1-5; d_gene: NA; CDR3nt: TGTGCCAGCAGCTCTCCCCTCGGGCCTGGGGGCAATCAGCCCCAGCATTTT; CDR3aa: CASSSPLGPGGNQPQHF
abundance: NA; v_gene: TRBV12-3/TRBV12-4; j_gene: TRBJ1-1; d_gene: NA; CDR3nt: TGTGCCAGCAGAACAGCAGGGAGCACTGAAGCTTTCTTT; CDR3aa: CASRTAGSTEAFF
abundance: NA; v_gene: TRBV7-2; j_gene: TRBJ1-5; d_gene: NA; CDR3nt: TGTGCCAGCAGCTTAGGGGTTATGGGCAATCAGCCCCAGCATTTT; CDR3aa: CASSLGVMGNQPQHF
abundance: NA; v_gene: TRBV5-6; j_gene: TRBJ1-5; d_gene: NA; CDR3nt: TGTGCCAGCAGCTTGACGTTAATGGGGAATCAGCCCCAGCATTTT; CDR3aa: CASSLTLMGNQPQHF
abundance: once; v_gene: TRBV13; j_gene: TRBJ1-3; d_gene: NA; CDR3nt: TGTGCCAGCAGCTTAATTCACGCCGTCTATGACACCATATATTTT; CDR3aa: CASSLIHAVYDTIYF
abundance: once; v_gene: TRBV18; j_gene: TRBJ1-1; d_gene: NA; CDR3nt: TGTGCCAGCTCACCAACATCTAACACTGAAGCTTTCTTT; CDR3aa: CASSPTSNTEAFF
abundance: NA; v_gene: TRBV7-6; j_gene: TRBJ1-6; d_gene: NA; CDR3nt: TGTGCCAGCAGCTCCCAATGGGGGTCAAATTCACCCCTCCACTTT; CDR3aa: CASSSQWGSNSPLHF
abundance: NA; v_gene: TRBV23-1; j_gene: TRBJ1-3; d_gene: NA; CDR3nt: TGCGCCAGCAGTCACAAGGGACTAGGGGGATTCTCTGGAAACACCATATATTTT; CDR3aa: CASSHKGLGGFSGNTIYF
abundance: NA; v_gene: TRBV28; j_gene: TRBJ2-2; d_gene: TRBD2; CDR3nt: TGTGCCGCGGGAGGGCCGCGGACCGGGGAGCTGTTTTTT; CDR3aa: CAAGGPRTGELFF
abundance: NA; v_gene: TRBV5-1; j_gene: TRBJ2-1; d_gene: NA; CDR3nt: TGCGCCAGCAGCTACGACCCCATGGGCGACTCCTACAATGAGCAGTTCTTC; CDR3aa: CASSYDPMGDSYNEQFF
abundance: NA; v_gene: TRBV19; j_gene: TRBJ1-2; d_gene: NA; CDR3nt: TGTGCCAGTAGTGCGGCGCCCGGGAGCATCTATGGCTACACCTTC; CDR3aa: CASSAAPGSIYGYTF
abundance: NA; v_gene: TRBV7-9; j_gene: TRBJ2-5; d_gene: NA; CDR3nt: TGTGCCAGCACCCCGGCCCCGGCTGGGCAAGAGACCCAGTACTTC; CDR3aa: CASTPAPAGQETQYF
abundance: once; v_gene: TRBV5-1; j_gene: TRBJ2-2; d_gene: TRBD2; CDR3nt: TGCGCCAGCAAACCGCAGCGGGAGTTAGCCGGGGAGCTGTTTTTT; CDR3aa: CASKPQRELAGELFF
abundance: NA; v_gene: TRBV10-3; j_gene: TRBJ2-2; d_gene: TRBD1; CDR3nt: TGTGCCATCAGTTCCACAGGGGGCCAGGGCGGGGAGCTGTTTTTT; CDR3aa: CAISSTGGQGGELFF
abundance: once; v_gene: TRBV4-1; j_gene: TRBJ2-3; d_gene: TRBD2; CDR3nt: TGCGCCAGCAGCCTGACTAGCGTCGATACGCAGTATTTT; CDR3aa: CASSLTSVDTQYF